This T cell receptor beta chain was found in a study of cytomegalovirus exposure and HLA in healthy donors. Looked up from germline, CDR1 is SGHRS and CDR2 is YFSETQ. The CDR3 has 14 residues. The ends lost 1 base at V and 6 bases at J; junction bases unmatched: 6. The PCR was carried out with 60 Vbeta primers and 13 Jbeta primers. The protocol was immunoSEQ multiplex PCR, while the TCRdb copy is restricted to in-frame clones and leaves out a portion. In the table there are more than 110,000 clones, over 70% of which are singletons. The study sampled nominally healthy donors, though unrecorded immune exposures were likely.

V usage is TRBV5-1 and J usage is TRBJ2-7; 8 nucleotides agree with TRBD2. This sequence was found in a man under 40 in good health and CMV-seronegative. Sequencing was done on a sample of PBMCs. For the CDR3, the DNA is TGCGCCAGCAGCTTGAGACGGGAGGGCCGCGAGCAGTACTTC. Translated, it gives CASSLRREGREQYF.